This T cell receptor (beta chain) appears in the sequencing data of a study of T-cell reconstitution after alpha-beta-depleted transplantation in children. Study outcomes and limitations: It was surviving recipient T cells and thymic progenitors that gave some patients high TCRbeta diversity at day 60. Reportedly, roughly two months post-transplant, alpha-beta T cells arose from several hundred expanded graft clones. T-cell numbers and diversity, one year after transplant, stemmed largely from T cells that were newly produced.

The germline V and J ends were trimmed by 5 bases and 5 bases, with 6 bases remaining between them. The CDR3 extends over 12 amino acids. Germline loops: CDR1 LNHDA, CDR2 SQIVND (reference sequence). This clonotype was observed a few times. What it binds is unknown. The authors prepared the TCRbeta library with unique molecular identifiers. MiXCR was run by TCRdb on the PCR reads, yielding one entry per CDR3 protein. The sample records hundreds of thousands of distinct CDR3 sequences, 10% to 15% being singletons. Sample: PBMCs, mostly from graft donor cells, taken 360 days after TCRalphabeta/CD19-depleted stem cell transplant. The chain uses TRBV19 and TRBJ2-2, with no clear D. The receptor's source is a male patient between 10 and 17 years old who had a stem cell transplant for acute myeloid leukemia, so the T cells may come from the graft donor. DNA of the CDR3: TGTGCCAGTAGTTCAATTACCGGGGAGCTGTTTTTT. Residues: CASSSITGELFF.